These 21 T cell receptor beta chains were all obtained from the same sample, sequenced in a study of shared clonotypes between healthy human individuals. Here immunoSEQ multiplex PCR was the method, and the copy in TCRdb shows in-frame clones only, minus some. The data contain more than 2,000,000 clones, around 94% of them singletons. Specimen: naive CD4+ T cells sorted from blood. Regarding subset: CD45RA+ positively selected. The receptors were sampled from a man aged 18 to 29 in good health.

This sequence joins TRBV19 and TRBJ2-3, with 13 bases that match TRBD2. Losses at the gene ends were 4 bases for V and 4 bases for J; bases not matched to a gene: 5. The V gene's germline CDR1 is LNHDA and CDR2 SQIVND (reference sequence). The CDR3 is 16 residues long. CDR3 sequence: CASSRGTSGNPDTQYF. The CDR3 DNA is TGTGCCAGTAGTAGAGGGACTAGCGGGAACCCAGATACGCAGTATTTT. Complete variable domain (other parts from reference TRBV19 and TRBJ2-3): DGGITQSPKYLFRKEGQNVTLSCEQNLNHDAMYWYRQDPGQGLRLIYYSQIVNDFQKGDIAEGYSVSREKKESFPLTVTSAQKNPTAFYLCASSRGTSGNPDTQYFGPGTRLTVL.

The genes are TRBV19 and TRBJ2-5; perhaps TRBD2 as D (7 bases). Trimming shortened V by 1 base and J by 5 bases, and 14 bases separated the two germline ends. The CDR3 totals 15 residues. Germline assignment: CDR1 LNHDA and CDR2 SQIVND (reference sequence). The CDR3 region has the DNA TGTGCCAGTAGTATAGTCCGGGGGGCGGCGGAGACCCAGTACTTC. Residues: CASSIVRGAAETQYF.

The chain is built from TRBV5-1 and TRBJ2-2; D is possibly TRBD1 (6 bases). There are 15 residues in the CDR3. Germline V gene data show CDR1 as SGHRS and CDR2 as YFSETQ. V lost 3 bases and J lost 5, with 14 bases in between. In nucleotides, the CDR3 is TGCGCCAGCAGCTGGGCAGGGGATACTACCGGGGAGCTGTTTTTT. The encoded protein is CASSWAGDTTGELFF. The full variable domain, its missing parts supplied by reference TRBV5-1 and TRBJ2-2, is KAGVTQTPRYLIKTRGQQVTLSCSPISGHRSVSWYQQTPGQGLQFLFEYFSETQRNKGNFPGRFSGRQFSNSRSEMNVSTLELGDSALYLCASSWAGDTTGELFFGEGSRLTVL.

As to this clone: Other DNA sequences in the same sample also yield this CDR3. This sequence joins TRBV5-1 and TRBJ1-1, with D unresolved. V was shortened by 0 bases and J by 4 bases, with 7 bases between the two germline ends. CDR1 is SGHRS and CDR2 is YFSETQ in the germline V gene. CDR3 length: 13 amino acids. CDR3 bases: TGCGCCAGCAGCTTGGCGGGGAGCACTGAAGCTTTCTTT. It yields the protein CASSLAGSTEAFF.

V and J are TRBV7-2 and TRBJ2-4; D not resolved. The CDR3 has 16 residues. Germline CDR1 SGHTA, CDR2 FQGNSA. V gave up 5 bases and J gave up 1 base, with 15 bases separating them. The CDR3 here is CASSPPPLLAKNIQYF. CDR3 bases: TGTGCCAGCAGCCCTCCGCCCTTGCTGGCCAAAAACATTCAGTACTTC.

The genes are TRBV10-3 and TRBJ1-1; D is undetermined. Trimming removed 2 bases from V and 3 bases from J, with 10 bases in between. Germline-derived CDR1 and CDR2 are ENHRY and SYGVKD. This CDR3 contains 14 residues. CDR3 amino acids: CAISERGGDTEAFF. CDR3 coding DNA: TGTGCCATCAGTGAGCGGGGTGGAGACACTGAAGCTTTCTTT.

J is TRBJ2-1 and V is TRBV6-5; TRBD2 agrees at 7 bases. V trimming: 5 bases; J trimming: 10 bases; junction bases outside the gene matches: 11. The V gene's germline CDR1 is MNHEY and CDR2 SVGAGI. The CDR3 is 14 residues long. The CDR3 nucleotides are TGTGCCAGCAGTGGAACGGGGGGACCTCGAGAGCAGTTCTTC. The encoded protein is CASSGTGGPREQFF.

The chain joins TRBV29-1 to TRBJ1-1; 8 nucleotides match TRBD1. Germline V CDR1 and CDR2: SQVTM, ANQGSEA. The CDR3 runs to 13 residues. With 7 bases clipped from V and 3 bases from J, the junction kept 7 bases outside the gene matches. CDR3: CSAEGQEYTEAFF. CDR3 sequence (DNA): TGCAGCGCCGAGGGACAGGAGTACACTGAAGCTTTCTTT.

This clone has only a few counts. This sequence joins TRBV30 and TRBJ1-1; no clear D gene. The V end was cut by 0 bases, the J end by 4 bases, with 12 bases between. Germline assignment: CDR1 GTSNPN and CDR2 SVGIG (reference sequence). This CDR3 spans 14 amino acids. The CDR3 here is CAWSVQIASTEAFF. The CDR3 bases are TGTGCCTGGAGTGTACAAATCGCTAGCACTGAAGCTTTCTTT.

Note on this clone: The sample has other DNA sequences that encode this CDR3 too. V gene TRBV6-6 combines with J gene TRBJ1-5, with D uncertain. The CDR3 is 13 amino acids. CDR1 and CDR2 (germline): MNHNY, SVGAGI (reference sequence). V gave up 2 bases and J gave up 1 base, with 3 bases separating them. CDR3 nucleotides: TGTGCCAGCAGTTACATGAGCAATCAGCCCCAGCATTTT. Translating it yields CASSYMSNQPQHF.

The DNA for the CDR3 is TGCAGCGTTGAAGATTGGGGGACAGAAGAGACCCAGTACTTC. Translating it yields CSVEDWGTEETQYF. This chain joins TRBV29-1 and TRBJ2-5, with 7 bases that match TRBD1. The CDR3 contains 14 residues. The trim removed 0 bases at V and 3 bases at J, leaving 4 bases unmatched. Germline V CDR1 and CDR2: SQVTM, ANQGSEA.

This clone was counted only a few times. J is TRBJ1-1 and V is TRBV20-1; D remains unclear. Trimming pared 1 base from V and 7 bases from J, leaving 7 bases between. Germline V lookup: CDR1 DFQATT, CDR2 SNEGSKA (reference sequence). This CDR3 is 11 amino acids long. DNA of the CDR3: TGCAGTGCTAGAGCCCGCATTGAAGCTTTCTTT. Its protein product is CSARARIEAFF.

The chain couples TRBV18 to TRBJ1-2; D gene ambiguous. The germline V and J ends were trimmed by 6 bases and 10 bases, with 18 bases remaining between them. This CDR3 comprises 13 residues. Germline V lookup: CDR1 KGHSH, CDR2 LQKENI. The CDR3 bases are TGTGCCAGCTCCCCTTTAGAGGGTACGGACTACACCTTC. Its protein product is CASSPLEGTDYTF.

The rearrangement uses TRBV7-8 and TRBJ2-2; 7 bases align to TRBD2. The V gene end was trimmed by 10 bases and the J gene end by 4 bases; junction bases not matched to a gene: 15. The CDR3 contains 16 residues. Germline V lookup: CDR1 SGHVS, CDR2 FQNEAQ. The CDR3 spells CANSQTSARGTGELFF. DNA for the CDR3: TGTGCCAACTCCCAAACTAGCGCTCGTGGCACCGGGGAGCTGTTTTTT.

This chain uses TRBV2 with TRBJ2-1; no clear D gene. The germline V and J ends were trimmed by 4 bases and 12 bases, with 10 bases remaining between them. This CDR3 region has 11 residues. Germline V gene sequence: CDR1 SNHLY, CDR2 FYNNEI. The CDR3 reads CASSVAWGQFF. Written as DNA, the CDR3 is TGTGCCAGCAGTGTTGCCTGGGGGCAGTTCTTC.

The rearrangement links TRBV7-8 to TRBJ2-7, with D perhaps matching TRBD1 (6 bases). The CDR3 sequence is 17 residues long. Germline-derived CDR1 and CDR2 are SGHVS and FQNEAQ. V was trimmed by 2 bases and J by 3 bases, leaving 20 bases between them. The CDR3 nucleotides are TGTGCCAGCAGCTTACTACCGACAGGAGTAATCCTCTACGAGCAGTACTTC. Its translation: CASSLLPTGVILYEQYF.

As for this clone: Different DNA sequences within this sample yield the same CDR3. The chain recombines TRBV6-5 with TRBJ1-6; 8 nucleotides line up with TRBD1. The V segment lost 5 bases and the J segment 7 bases; nucleotides outside the gene matches: 4. The CDR3 is made up of 14 amino acids. Germline V gene lookup returns CDR1 MNHEY and CDR2 SVGAGI. CDR3 in amino acids: CASSTTGANSPLHF. In DNA form, the CDR3 reads TGTGCCAGCAGTACGACAGGGGCGAATTCACCCCTCCACTTT.

This sequence joins TRBV10-2 and TRBJ1-3, with 8 bases lining up with TRBD1. Germline CDR1 WSHSY, CDR2 SAAADI. The CDR3 extends over 20 amino acids. V shed 3 bases and J 0 bases; nucleotides not matched to a gene: 16. The CDR3 protein is CASSDPGQGSPLFSGNTIYF. The CDR3 DNA is TGCGCCAGCAGTGACCCCGGACAGGGTTCCCCACTATTCTCTGGAAACACCATATATTTT.

The chain recombines TRBV27 with TRBJ2-7; D call uncertain. CDR1 is MNHEY, CDR2 SMNVEV, per germline (reference sequence). V lost 0 bases and J 1 base, leaving 7 bases between the germline ends. CDR3 length: 14 residues. CDR3: CASSLSPLSYEQYF. In DNA form, the CDR3 reads TGTGCCAGCAGTTTATCGCCTCTATCCTACGAGCAGTACTTC.

The rearrangement uses TRBV14 and TRBJ2-2; TRBD2 matches at 7 bases. With 2 bases clipped from V and 2 bases from J, the junction kept 5 bases outside the gene matches. The CDR3 is made up of 16 amino acids. Germline loops: CDR1 SGHDN, CDR2 FVKESK. The CDR3 nucleotides read TGTGCCAGCAGCCAATTAACGACTAGCAACACCGGGGAGCTGTTTTTT. As protein: CASSQLTTSNTGELFF.

The rearrangement links TRBV29-1 to TRBJ2-7; 9 positions agree with TRBD1. V lost 4 bases, J lost 0 bases, and 13 bases stayed unmatched. The CDR3 totals 17 residues. Germline loops: CDR1 SQVTM, CDR2 ANQGSEA. CDR3 nucleotides: TGCAGCGTTGTAACCGGGACAGGGATTCCCCTCTCCTACGAGCAGTACTTC. Its translation is CSVVTGTGIPLSYEQYF.